This T cell receptor beta chain was found in a study of T cell responses to AZD1222 COVID-19 vaccine. Study at large: Second-dose intervals near 4 or 12 weeks were combined.

As to this clone: Its antigen remains unidentified.

Data came from immunoSEQ multiplex PCR; TCRdb stores just in-frame clones and leaves some out. The top ten clones hold 1.9% of a sample with around 150,000 clones, around nine tenths of them seen once. This CDR3 has 9 amino acids. Germline CDR1 is SGDLS and CDR2 is YYNGEE. V lost 0 bases and J lost 16, with 5 bases in between. Study-level findings and limits: Most donors were white British, females outnumbered males, and clonal diversity was possibly underestimated. The CD4 TCRs associated with vaccination extended across spike and predominated at 160-218 and 743-854.

The clonotype was recovered from an adult in good health. This chain links TRBV9 with TRBJ2-1; D remains unclear. The sample was peripheral blood, taken on day 0 of AZD1222 vaccination. The CDR3 DNA follows: TGTGCCAGCAGCGTAGAAAACTTCTTC. Translating it yields CASSVENFF.